The 4 T cell receptor beta chains presented below share a single source sample, sequenced in a study of cytomegalovirus exposure and HLA in healthy donors (dated by TCRdb to about 2017). Library method: the immunoSEQ multiplex PCR assay. TCRdb obtained this table from immuneACCESS and retained in-frame rearrangements with V and J assigned. These tables miss some clones; where compared with another copy, unresolved V genes account for less than half of the shortfall, and the remainder is unexplained. The sample records 100,000 to 120,000 clones, approximately 88% of which are singletons. Together, the top ten hold 1.4% of the sample. The sequencing input was PBMCs. The source is a woman younger than 45 in good health and CMV-seropositive.

This CDR3 is CASSLGGGAGTSRYEQYF. CDR3 DNA sequence: TGCGCCAGCAGCTTGGGCGGGGGAGCGGGGACTAGTAGATACGAGCAGTACTTC. The chain recombines TRBV5-1 with TRBJ2-7, with 8 bases that match TRBD2. Germline V lookup: CDR1 SGHRS, CDR2 YFSETQ. Trimming removed 0 bases from V and 4 bases from J; junction bases left unmatched: 15. This CDR3 contains 18 residues.

This clone was counted once. At one end the junction does not follow the germline gene, possibly because of a read error. The V gene is TRBV6-1, the J gene TRBJ1-3, with 9 bases aligning to TRBD1. The CDR3 runs 13 residues. CDR1 MNHNS and CDR2 SASEGT come from the germline V gene. For the CDR3, the DNA is TGTGCCAGCAGTGAAGAAGGCGGCACAGGGGGCGGTTTT. Translation gives CASSEEGGTGGGF.

This clone was observed once. This rearrangement joins TRBV2 to TRBJ2-3; 8 bases fit TRBD2. CDR1 and CDR2 (germline): SNHLY, FYNNEI. V shed 5 bases, J shed 3 bases, and the junction held 10 bases outside the gene matches. The CDR3 runs to 16 residues. The CDR3 sequence: CASSLQGAGGTDTQYF. Written as DNA, the CDR3 is TGTGCCAGCAGTCTCCAAGGGGCGGGGGGTACAGATACGCAGTATTTT.

This clone was counted between two and nine times. The V and J genes are TRBV6-1 and TRBJ1-4; 9 bases align to TRBD1. The CDR3 consists of 15 residues. Germline V gives CDR1 MNHNS, CDR2 SASEGT. Unmatched junction bases numbered 8, after V lost 5 bases and J lost 7 bases. CDR3 residues: CASSPGATGGEKLFF. The CDR3 DNA reads as TGTGCCAGCAGTCCGGGGGCGACAGGGGGTGAAAAACTGTTTTTT.